Listed below are T cell receptor beta chains from one sample, sequenced in a study of siplizumab effects on memory and regulatory T cells. Sequencing was performed with immunoSEQ multiplex PCR; in TCRdb, only in-frame clones are kept and a portion is missing. The sample has approximately 98,000 clones; just under 95% are singletons. The specimen sequenced was non-Treg CD4+ T cells sorted from blood. These receptors came from a human donor in good health. Both conserved end residues are part of each CDR3. The order of the fields is D gene, J gene, clone size, V gene, CDR3 protein, CDR3 DNA. D genes are given only for firm matches. Only part of the rows carry a size: once, few, many, or a class if the clone is expanded.

. | TRBJ1-3 | . | TRBV6-1 | CASRDSGNTIYF | TGTGCCAGCAGAGACTCTGGAAACACCATATATTTT
. | TRBJ2-2 | . | TRBV15 | CATRGIGELFF | TGTGCCACCAGGGGGATCGGGGAGCTGTTTTTT
. | TRBJ2-7 | . | TRBV7-3 | CASSPRPSYEQYF | TGTGCCAGCAGCCCTCGCCCCTCCTACGAGCAGTACTTC
. | TRBJ2-5 | . | TRBV7-2 | CASSIETQYF | TGTGCCAGCAGCATTGAGACCCAGTACTTC
. | TRBJ2-1 | once | TRBV28 | CASSSSTSLGGAYNEQFF | TGTGCCAGCAGTTCATCGACTAGTCTAGGTGGGGCCTACAATGAGCAGTTCTTC
. | TRBJ1-3 | . | TRBV15 | CATSRGTSASSGNTIYF | TGTGCCACCAGCAGAGGTACGTCCGCGAGCTCTGGAAACACCATATATTTT
TRBD1 | TRBJ2-7 | . | TRBV2 | CASNDRVGEQYF | TGTGCCAGCAACGACAGGGTAGGGGAGCAGTACTTC
TRBD1 | TRBJ2-7 | . | TRBV28 | CASSFGTGRYEQYF | TGTGCCAGCAGTTTTGGGACAGGGCGGTACGAGCAGTACTTC
TRBD1 | TRBJ1-5 | . | TRBV28 | CASSSPTGTGGRQPQHF | TGTGCCAGCAGTTCCCCCACCGGGACAGGGGGCCGTCAGCCCCAGCATTTT
TRBD2 | TRBJ2-3 | . | TRBV5-4 | CASSSGLAGGLVSTDTQYF | TGTGCCAGCAGCTCGGGACTAGCGGGAGGACTAGTATCCACAGATACGCAGTATTTT
. | TRBJ2-7 | . | TRBV10-2 | CASSEAGVPYEQYF | TGCGCCAGCAGTGAGGCCGGGGTTCCCTACGAGCAGTACTTC